This entry lists 6 T cell receptor beta chains sequenced from one sample in a study of shared clonotypes between healthy human individuals. The data were produced by immunoSEQ multiplex PCR, yet TCRdb's version contains in-frame clones alone and is incomplete. The sample has hundreds of thousands of clones; just over 75% are singletons. Material for sequencing was PBMCs. Receptor source: a middle-aged woman in good health. Some clones in this sample may be carry-over from other donors' samples.

This clone was counted once. V usage is TRBV7-9 and J usage is TRBJ1-2; 7 bases line up with TRBD1. There are 14 residues in the CDR3. Germline CDR1 is SEHNR and CDR2 is FQNEAQ (reference sequence). J gave up 3 bases and V 6 bases, and 7 bases lay outside the gene matches. The CDR3 spells CASRRGQEDYGYTF. For the CDR3, the DNA is TGTGCCAGCAGGAGGGGGCAAGAGGACTATGGCTACACCTTC.

This clone has just one count. A far more abundant clone sits one base away, making this likely a read error. In the same sample, other DNA sequences code for this CDR3. The rearrangement links TRBV29-1 to TRBJ1-5, with D unclear. The CDR3 extends over 14 amino acids. From germline, CDR1 is SQVTM and CDR2 ANQGSEA. The CDR3, as DNA: TGCAGCGTTGGAGAGCAATATAGCAATCAGCCCCAACATTTT. It is translated as CSVGEQYSNQPQHF.

The rearrangement uses TRBV7-2 and TRBJ2-3; D is undetermined. CDR1 and CDR2 (germline): SGHTA, FQGNSA. Trimming stripped 5 bases from V and 0 bases from J, with 15 bases between. The CDR3 totals 16 residues. The CDR3 loop reads CASSPSLDTSTDTQYF. The CDR3 nucleotides read TGTGCCAGCAGCCCTTCTCTAGATACTAGCACAGATACGCAGTATTTT.

DNA of the CDR3: TGTGCCAGCAGCCCGCGACGGCTAGCGGTCACCGGGGAGCTGTTTTTT. It is translated as CASSPRRLAVTGELFF. The genes are TRBV7-3 and TRBJ2-2; 7 nucleotides line up with TRBD2. Unmatched junction bases numbered 10, after V lost 5 bases and J lost 4 bases. CDR1 SGHTA and CDR2 FQGTGA come from the germline V gene. CDR3 length: 16 amino acids.

This clone has just a few counts. The rearrangement uses TRBV7-9 and TRBJ1-4, with TRBD1 identical over 12 bases. Germline CDR1 is SEHNR and CDR2 is FQNEAQ (reference sequence). The CDR3 length is 15 residues. V shed 5 bases, J shed 8 bases, and the junction held 6 bases outside the gene matches. Here the CDR3 DNA reads TGTGCCAGCAGCGGGACAGGGGGCTTCTCAGAAAAACTGTTTTTT. Encoded protein: CASSGTGGFSEKLFF.

The rearrangement uses TRBV7-9 and TRBJ1-1, with 11 positions matching TRBD1. The CDR3 has 17 residues. V shed 6 bases and J 0 bases; nucleotides not matched to a gene: 9. Per the germline V gene, CDR1 is SEHNR and CDR2 is FQNEAQ (reference sequence). The CDR3 sequence: CASRKLRDRGLNTEAFF. CDR3 coding DNA: TGTGCCAGCAGAAAACTCCGGGACAGGGGGTTGAACACTGAAGCTTTCTTT.